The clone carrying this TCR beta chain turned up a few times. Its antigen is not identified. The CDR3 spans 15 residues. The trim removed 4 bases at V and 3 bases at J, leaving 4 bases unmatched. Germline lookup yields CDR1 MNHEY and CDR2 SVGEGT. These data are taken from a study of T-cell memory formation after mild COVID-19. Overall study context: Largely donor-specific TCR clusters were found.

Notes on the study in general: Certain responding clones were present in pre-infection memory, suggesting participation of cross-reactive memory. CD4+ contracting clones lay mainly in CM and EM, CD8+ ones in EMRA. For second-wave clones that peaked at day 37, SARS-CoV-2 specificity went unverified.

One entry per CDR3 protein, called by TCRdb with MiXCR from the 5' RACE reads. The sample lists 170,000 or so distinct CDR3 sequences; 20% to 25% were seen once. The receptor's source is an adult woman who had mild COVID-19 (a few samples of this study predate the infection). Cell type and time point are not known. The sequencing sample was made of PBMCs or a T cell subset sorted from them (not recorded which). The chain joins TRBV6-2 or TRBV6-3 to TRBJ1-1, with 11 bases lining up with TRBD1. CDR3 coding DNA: TGTGCCAGCAGTTTTGGACAGGGGGCGCACACTGAAGCTTTCTTT. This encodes CASSFGQGAHTEAFF.